What follows are 16 T cell receptor beta chains derived from one specimen sequenced in a study of OX40 agonist ivuxolimab in advanced cancers. The data were produced by immunoSEQ multiplex PCR, yet TCRdb's version contains in-frame clones alone and is incomplete. The sample yields 55,000 to 60,000 clones, roughly 89% seen once. The source material was CD4+ or CD8+ T cells sorted from blood, sampled in a trial of the OX40 agonist ivuxolimab. The receptors come from an adult with an advanced solid tumor such as melanoma, head and neck, liver or kidney cancer.

The CDR3 reads CASIADYDRTDTQYF. In DNA, the CDR3 is TGCGCCAGCATAGCGGACTACGATCGCACAGATACGCAGTATTTT. The gene calls are TRBV10-2 and TRBJ2-3, with a possible D match to TRBD2 (6 bases). CDR1 and CDR2 from the germline V gene are WSHSY and SAAADI. The CDR3 totals 15 residues. V lost 7 bases, J lost 1 base, and 15 bases lay in between.

This clone was seen a handful of times. The chain is built from TRBV15 and TRBJ2-5; D call uncertain. The V end was cut by 1 base, the J end by 5 bases, with 14 bases between. The CDR3 spans 15 residues. Looked up from germline, CDR1 is LNHNV and CDR2 is YYDKDF (reference sequence). The CDR3: CATSRVARALETQYF. The CDR3 DNA is TGTGCCACCAGCAGAGTTGCGCGAGCGTTGGAGACCCAGTACTTC.

V gene TRBV29-1 combines with J gene TRBJ1-1; possibly TRBD1 for D (5 bases). Trimming stripped 4 bases from V and 2 bases from J, with 8 bases between. Germline V lookup: CDR1 SQVTM, CDR2 ANQGSEA. The CDR3 length is 12 residues. CDR3 amino acids: CSVGGVNTEAFF. CDR3 bases: TGCAGCGTTGGGGGGGTCAACACTGAAGCTTTCTTT.

The rearrangement joins TRBV7-2 to TRBJ1-2, with 8 bases identical to TRBD1. The CDR3 is 15 residues long. Looked up from germline, CDR1 is SGHTA and CDR2 is FQGNSA. The J segment lost 4 bases and the V segment lost 2 bases, leaving 6 bases of the junction unmatched. The CDR3 DNA follows: TGTGCCAGCAGCTTAAGGGCAGGGGGCACCTATGGCTACACCTTC. Translating gives CASSLRAGGTYGYTF.

This chain uses TRBV30 with TRBJ1-2; D gene unclear. Germline CDR1 reads GTSNPN; CDR2 reads SVGIG (reference sequence). This CDR3 region has 13 residues. V dropped 3 bases and J dropped 3 bases, with 11 bases sitting between them. The CDR3 DNA follows: TGTGCCTGGAGCCCCGAGTTGGACTATGGCTACACCTTC. It is translated as CAWSPELDYGYTF. The full variable domain, in which reference TRBV30 and TRBJ1-2 provide the parts outside the CDR3, is SQTIHQWPATLVQPVGSPLSLECTVEGTSNPNLYWYRQAAGRGLQLLFYSVGIGQISSEVPQNLSASRPQDRQFILSSKKLLLSDSGFYLCAWSPELDYGYTFGSGTRLTVV.

This chain uses TRBV18 with TRBJ1-2, with 8 bases matching TRBD1. In germline, CDR1 is KGHSH, CDR2 LQKENI. The CDR3 loop spans 12 amino acids. The ends lost 3 bases at V and 6 bases at J; junction bases unmatched: 0. This chain's CDR3 is CASSPGQDGYTF. CDR3 nucleotides: TGTGCCAGCTCACCGGGACAGGATGGCTACACCTTC.

The chain combines TRBV4-1 with TRBJ1-1, with D unclear. The CDR3 contains 13 residues. V was trimmed by 4 bases and J by 6 bases, leaving 12 bases between them. The germline gives CDR1 MGHRA, CDR2 YSYEKL. The CDR3 region has the DNA TGCGCCAGCAGCCGAATCATAATTGCTGAAGCTTTCTTT. It yields the protein CASSRIIIAEAFF.

DNA of the CDR3: TGTGCCACCAGCCGTTCTAATCTAGCGGGAGCCGGTGAGCAGTTCTTC. Its translation: CATSRSNLAGAGEQFF. The chain uses TRBV15 and TRBJ2-1, with 10 positions matching TRBD2. The trim removed 5 bases at V and 9 bases at J, leaving 13 bases unmatched. Germline V gene lookup returns CDR1 LNHNV and CDR2 YYDKDF (reference sequence). The CDR3 has 16 amino acids.

V usage is TRBV27 and J usage is TRBJ2-2; D ambiguous. Germline V gene sequence: CDR1 MNHEY, CDR2 SMNVEV (reference sequence). This CDR3 comprises 12 residues. V gave up 6 bases and J gave up 7 bases, with 9 bases separating them. The CDR3 loop reads CASRIRRGELFF. The CDR3 nucleotides read TGTGCCAGCAGAATACGTCGCGGGGAGCTGTTTTTT.

The count of this clone is one. The chain links TRBV19 to TRBJ2-1; D is possibly TRBD1 (6 bases). Trimming took 3 bases from V and 3 from J, leaving 15 bases between them. CDR3 length: 16 residues. Looked up from germline, CDR1 is LNHDA and CDR2 is SQIVND (reference sequence). The CDR3 loop reads CASSIMRTANYNEQFF. CDR3 DNA sequence: TGTGCCAGTAGTATTATGAGGACAGCAAACTACAATGAGCAGTTCTTC. Using reference TRBV19 and TRBJ2-1 for the parts outside the CDR3, the full variable domain is DGGITQSPKYLFRKEGQNVTLSCEQNLNHDAMYWYRQDPGQGLRLIYYSQIVNDFQKGDIAEGYSVSREKKESFPLTVTSAQKNPTAFYLCASSIMRTANYNEQFFGPGTRLTVL.

The V call is TRBV4-2, the J call TRBJ2-7, with TRBD2 matching over 12 bases. CDR1 is LGHNA and CDR2 is YNFKEQ in the germline V gene. J gave up 5 bases and V 1 base, and 6 bases lay outside the gene matches. This CDR3 has 16 residues. The CDR3 DNA sequence: TGTGCCAGCAGCCAAGGGCCGACTAGCGGGAGCGACGAGCAGTACTTC. Translating it yields CASSQGPTSGSDEQYF.

This chain joins TRBV4-1 and TRBJ1-4; D ambiguous. V lost 3 bases, J lost 2 bases, and 10 bases lay in between. CDR3 length equals 15 residues. The germline V gene has CDR1 MGHRA and CDR2 YSYEKL. The CDR3 DNA reads as TGCGCCAGCAGCCAGCCTCGAGGGACTAATGAAAAACTGTTTTTT. Translating it yields CASSQPRGTNEKLFF.

The rearrangement links TRBV6-6 to TRBJ1-3; D gene uncertain. Germline CDR1 and CDR2: MNHNY and SVGAGI (reference sequence). The V end was cut by 5 bases, the J end by 4 bases, with 12 bases between. The CDR3 extends over 14 amino acids. The CDR3 here is CASSRPADGNTIYF. The CDR3 DNA sequence: TGTGCCAGCAGTCGACCGGCAGACGGAAACACCATATATTTT.

This chain's CDR3 is CASSWGQSNSPLHF. The CDR3 bases are TGTGCCAGCAGCTGGGGACAGAGCAATTCACCCCTCCACTTT. The gene calls are TRBV5-6 and TRBJ1-6, with 7 bases matching TRBD1. The ends lost 3 bases at V and 7 bases at J; junction bases unmatched: 4. This CDR3 contains 14 residues. Germline V gene data show CDR1 as SGHDT and CDR2 as YYEEEE.

This clone was recorded at least ten times. V is TRBV5-1 and J is TRBJ1-4, with TRBD1 matching over 12 bases. The CDR3 covers 16 residues. J gave up 10 bases and V 0 bases, and 7 bases lay outside the gene matches. CDR1 is SGHRS and CDR2 is YFSETQ in the germline V gene. The CDR3: CASSLAFGTGGGKLFF. The CDR3 DNA is TGCGCCAGCAGCTTGGCGTTTGGGACAGGGGGCGGAAAACTGTTTTTT.

This chain connects TRBV14 to TRBJ1-2, with unresolved D. V was cut by 2 bases and J by 7 bases, with 11 bases left in between. Germline V gene data show CDR1 as SGHDN and CDR2 as FVKESK. CDR3 length: 13 residues. The CDR3 protein is CASSQPDGLGYTF. CDR3 bases: TGTGCCAGCAGCCAACCGGACGGACTTGGCTACACCTTC.